This T cell receptor (beta chain) was sequenced during a study of blood T cell repertoires in COVID-19. On the study more broadly: PBMCs, B-cell-depleted T cells, or T cells provided the cDNA or gDNA that made up the material.

Germline values: CDR1 MDHEN, CDR2 SYDVKM. The length of the CDR3 is 17 residues. The V and J ends lost 6 bases and 2 bases, in that order; junction bases with no gene match: 11. This clone has only one observation. Here immunoSEQ multiplex PCR was the method, and the copy in TCRdb shows in-frame clones only, minus some. The sample includes approximately 270,000 clones, roughly 88% seen only once; the top ten take 0.75% to 0.95%. The chain employs TRBV28 and TRBJ2-3, with 10 bases identical to TRBD2. The specimen was peripheral blood. This TCR came from a human donor with COVID-19, enrolled during active disease. The donor label of this sample is uncertain. As DNA, the CDR3 is TGTGCCAGCAGCGAAATGATTACTAGCGGGACCACAGATACGCAGTATTTT. Translated, it gives CASSEMITSGTTDTQYF.